The source of this T cell receptor (beta chain) is a study of CD8+ T cells in alopecia areata. Findings of the study overall: Against the mouse data, patients shared TCRs less clearly, possibly for HLA reasons.

As regards this clone: Antigen specificity is unknown.

The sequencing template was cDNA reverse transcribed from extracted RNA. Assay: immunoSEQ multiplex PCR; the TCRdb copy retains only in-frame clones and omits some. Here the sample spans over 200,000 clones, over 60% being singletons. Regarding treatment: oral pan-JAK inhibitor, 5-10 mg twice daily. PBMCs provided sorted CD4+ and CD8+ T cells. The input for sequencing was CD4+ T cells sorted from blood, taken at week 4, from a patient treated with tofacitinib. The clonotype was recovered from a human donor with alopecia areata.

The CDR3 spells CASSAAGTPSQETQYF. The CDR3 DNA sequence: TGTGCCAGCAGCGCCGCCGGGACACCCAGTCAAGAGACCCAGTACTTC. This chain joins TRBV9 and TRBJ2-5, with D maybe TRBD1 (6 bases). V lost 3 bases, J lost 2 bases, and 17 bases lay in between. The CDR3 runs to 16 residues. CDR1 is SGDLS and CDR2 is YYNGEE in the germline V gene.